This T cell receptor (beta chain) came from a study of blood T cell repertoires in COVID-19 (dated by TCRdb to the early 2020s). Broadly, across the study: Samples covering the acute and convalescent phases of COVID-19 were provided by collaborators in the United States, Italy and Spain. The prospective study material was composed of cDNA or gDNA derived from T cells, B-cell-depleted T cells, or PBMCs. Subjects who had been exposed to COVID-19, were actively infected with it, or had recovered from it provided the deeply sampled blood TCRbeta repertoires that made up the dataset. A de-identified subject ID, COVID-19 status, age in years and sex were almost always included in the sample metadata. A freely available public database, intended as a resource for researchers studying the immune response to SARS-CoV-2, is where the repertoires were released. The samples were drawn from two sources: the first 160 participants of the ongoing ImmuneRACE study, and some 1,300 subjects contributed by 6 global collaborators. Where HLA class I and class II types were available, the types were taken from metadata supplied by the sample provider, not from assay-based typing. Overall results and qualifications from the work: How much clinical and demographic metadata was included differed by source and by participant, and the metadata was provided uncurated.

The CDR3 contains 16 residues, cysteine and phenylalanine counted. CDR3 DNA is the only sequence kept; it has 48 bases, read in frame from the first base. V and J lose 1 base and 7 bases, and a span of 16 bases separates them. The germline V gene (reference sequence) provides CDR1 LGHDT and CDR2 YNNKEL. The immunoSEQ Assay, a bias-controlled multiplex PCR, was used to amplify TCRbeta CDR3 regions from genomic DNA. In the original analysis: The number of nucleated cells in each sample was estimated by amplification of reference gene primers within the assay. To quantify the absolute abundance of each unique TCRbeta CDR3 rearrangement, sequence reads were collapsed and filtered. Productive Simpson clonality was computed per sample as the square root of Simpson's diversity index over productive rearrangements. Here the immuneACCESS table is served through TCRdb, limited to in-frame sequences with V and J called. Missing clones are a known gap in these copies; in checked studies unresolved V genes cover under half, and the rest lacks a known reason. V and J calls and clone size are copied from that table; D and trimming were computed from the DNA. In all, the sample holds roughly 250,000 clones, and less than 90% of those were seen once. 3% of the sample goes to the ten largest clones.

Participants in the prospective study were aged roughly 18 to 95 years, lived in 24 United States geographic areas, and enrolled through a virtual design. In the prospective study, participants were assigned to cohorts based on the clinical history participants reported in a screening survey and a study questionnaire. ImmuneRACE Cohort 3 recovered participants were defined by two consecutive negative NP/OP PCR tests, healthcare professional clearance, or symptom resolution. Mobile phlebotomists in the prospective study collected whole blood, serum and a nasopharyngeal or oropharyngeal swab from every participant. Participants in the prospective study had the option to provide additional blood draws and questionnaires over a roughly two-month period. Prospective study blood samples were shipped either frozen or at room temperature before DNA extraction. As to this clone: What antigen it recognizes has not been identified. No base quality information exists; no much larger clone differs at one position.

The clonotype originates from a woman between 50 and 59 years old who had recovered from COVID-19. Here the chain combines TRBV3-1 (or the pseudogene TRBV3-2) and TRBJ1-4; the D gene is possibly TRBD1, with 6 bases matching. Sequencing input: PBMCs or T cells enriched from blood (not recorded which). The DNA sequence reads TGTGCCAGCAGCCAAGGTTCCGGCAGGGGCGGTGAAAAACTGTTTTTT. Translation gives CASSQGSGRGGEKLFF.